This T cell receptor beta chain was identified in a study of regulatory T cells in long-lasting Graves disease. Looked up from germline, CDR1 is DFQATT and CDR2 is SNEGSKA (reference sequence). The CDR3 has 15 residues. Unmatched junction bases numbered 5, after V lost 1 base and J lost 1 base. This clonotype was seen repeatedly, ten times or more. The antigen remains undetermined. This sample's time point: newly diagnosed GD, antithyroid drugs for less than 3 months. Generation of the TCR library employed RNA extracted from PBMCs. Study conclusions and caveats: Persistent disease favored TRBV28, TRBJ1-2 and TRBJ2-5.

HTBI primers from iRepertoire and Arm-PCR of CDR3 regions yielded the TCR beta libraries. From the multiplex PCR reads, TCRdb called clonotypes with MiXCR, one entry per CDR3 protein. The sample shows around 480,000 distinct CDR3 sequences, 15% to 20% of them seen only once. The same data also went into a second study, on T cells in Graves' hyperthyroidism and ophthalmopathy. As that study records: Using the HTBI primer set, a first-round RT-PCR was run on the TCR CDR3.

The receptor comes from a man between 40 and 49 years old with Graves disease. Sequencing used peripheral blood mononuclear cells (PBMCs), obtained at new diagnosis, from a patient treated with antithyroid drugs. The chain couples TRBV20-1 to TRBJ2-7, with 9 nucleotides matching TRBD1. The DNA for the CDR3 is TGCAGTGCTAGAGTAGGACAGGGGAGGTCCTACGAGCAGTACTTC. It specifies CSARVGQGRSYEQYF.